The 32 T cell receptor beta chains given below trace back to one sample, sequenced in a study of blood T cell repertoires in COVID-19. The assay was immunoSEQ multiplex PCR, and TCRdb's table has in-frame clones only and misses some. The sample has about 63,000 clones, approximately 88% seen once; the top ten hold roughly 19%. What was sequenced was peripheral blood. The receptor set was obtained from a woman over 75 with acute or convalescent COVID-19.

The chain joins TRBV7-2 to TRBJ2-5; no firm D call. There are 12 residues in the CDR3. Germline-derived CDR1 and CDR2 are SGHTA and FQGNSA. V lost 6 bases and J 3 bases, leaving 8 bases between the germline ends. The CDR3 reads CASRGAKETQYF. CDR3 DNA: TGTGCCAGCAGAGGAGCAAAAGAGACCCAGTACTTC.

V is TRBV7-3 and J is TRBJ2-2; a weak D match, TRBD2 (7 bases). The V end was cut by 4 bases, the J end by 5 bases, with 14 bases between. Germline V gives CDR1 SGHTA, CDR2 FQGTGA. There are 15 residues in the CDR3. The CDR3, as DNA: TGTGCCAGCAGCTCGGGGGGCGCGAGGACCGGGGAGCTGTTTTTT. It encodes CASSSGGARTGELFF.

This clone occurred once. The chain couples TRBV27 to TRBJ1-1; 12 nucleotides align to TRBD1. CDR1 and CDR2 from the germline V gene are MNHEY and SMNVEV (reference sequence). This CDR3 contains 15 residues. With 3 bases clipped from V and 4 bases from J, the junction kept 3 bases outside the gene matches. The CDR3 DNA reads TGTGCCAGCAGTTTGTCGGGACAGGGGGCCACTGAAGCTTTCTTT. Encoded protein: CASSLSGQGATEAFF.

The genes are TRBV6-4 and TRBJ1-2; the D gene is possibly TRBD1 (6 bases). V lost 6 bases to trimming and J lost 8 bases, with 16 bases between them. Per germline, CDR1 MRHNA and CDR2 SNTAGT. The CDR3 length is 13 residues. The CDR3 DNA reads as TGTGCCAGCAGCGGACAGCCCGGTAGAGGCTACACCTTC. Translation gives CASSGQPGRGYTF.

CDR3 amino acids: CASEAQETQYF. DNA of the CDR3: TGTGCCAGCGAAGCCCAAGAGACCCAGTACTTC. The chain has TRBV28 and TRBJ2-5; D unresolved. This CDR3 region has 11 residues. CDR1 is MDHEN, CDR2 SYDVKM, per germline. V gave up 8 bases and J gave up 1 base, with 5 bases separating them.

J is TRBJ2-3 and V is TRBV24-1, with D possibly being TRBD1 (5 bases). The V gene's germline CDR1 is KGHDR and CDR2 SFDVKD. V dropped 5 bases and J dropped 2 bases, with 13 bases sitting between them. The CDR3 consists of 15 residues. The CDR3 is CATSVRQGLTDTQYF. CDR3 in DNA: TGTGCCACCAGTGTTAGGCAGGGCCTCACAGATACGCAGTATTTT.

The rearrangement links TRBV7-2 to TRBJ2-5, with D tentatively TRBD2 (5 bases). The germline CDR1 and CDR2 sequences are SGHTA and FQGNSA. Trimming shortened V by 1 base and J by 1 base, and 10 bases separated the two germline ends. The CDR3 totals 15 residues. The CDR3 spells CASSLGLGGQETQYF. The CDR3 DNA is TGTGCCAGCAGCTTAGGGCTCGGAGGCCAAGAGACCCAGTACTTC.

This clone has more than one count but fewer than ten. This chain connects TRBV28 to TRBJ2-7; D possibly corresponds to TRBD2 (7 bases). The CDR3 sequence is 13 residues long. The ends were cut back, 8 bases at V and 1 base at J, with 12 bases in the middle. Germline loops: CDR1 MDHEN, CDR2 SYDVKM. The CDR3 bases are TGTGCCAGCCTGCGGGGGCAATCCTACGAGCAGTACTTC. Encoded protein: CASLRGQSYEQYF.

The chain carries TRBV6-5 and TRBJ1-3; D possibly corresponds to TRBD1 (5 bases). This CDR3 contains 14 residues. Per the germline V gene, CDR1 is MNHEY and CDR2 is SVGAGI. The germline V and J ends were trimmed by 0 bases and 6 bases, with 9 bases remaining between them. DNA of the CDR3: TGTGCCAGCAGTTACTCCAGCAGGGAAAACACCATATATTTT. Its protein product is CASSYSSRENTIYF.

V usage is TRBV7-2 and J usage is TRBJ2-1; 7 bases align to TRBD2. In germline, CDR1 is SGHTA, CDR2 FQGNSA. The CDR3 totals 15 residues. V lost 5 bases to trimming and J lost 0 bases; unmatched junction nucleotides: 4. DNA for the CDR3: TGTGCCAGCAGCCGGAGCGGGACCTCCTACAATGAGCAGTTCTTC. Translating it yields CASSRSGTSYNEQFF.

This chain connects TRBV3-1 (or the pseudogene TRBV3-2) to TRBJ1-1; D possibly corresponds to TRBD1 (6 bases). Trimming left V 2 bases short and J 10 bases short, with 11 bases between. From germline, CDR1 is LGHDT and CDR2 YNNKEL (reference sequence). The CDR3 runs 12 residues. The CDR3 bases are TGTGCCAGCAGCCAATCGGGAGGGGGAGCTTTCTTT. Translated, it gives CASSQSGGGAFF.

This clone was picked up a small number of times. V usage is TRBV5-1 and J usage is TRBJ2-3; a possible D gene is TRBD2 (6 bases). The germline V gene has CDR1 SGHRS and CDR2 YFSETQ. The CDR3 sequence is 14 residues long. Deletions cut 1 base from V and 4 bases from J, with 10 bases between. CDR3 amino acids: CASSLKPGADTQYF. The CDR3 DNA is TGCGCCAGCAGCTTGAAGCCGGGGGCAGATACGCAGTATTTT.

The chain couples TRBV5-4 to TRBJ1-2, with D perhaps TRBD1 (5 bases). Germline V gives CDR1 SGHNT, CDR2 YYREEE (reference sequence). The CDR3 runs 14 residues. The V and J ends lost 4 bases and 6 bases respectively, with 16 bases between them. The DNA for the CDR3 is TGTGCCAGCAGCCCGGAGACAGTAAGTGATGGCTACACCTTC. Its translation: CASSPETVSDGYTF.

J is TRBJ1-1 and V is TRBV5-4; unclear D gene. The CDR3 has 14 amino acids. Looked up from germline, CDR1 is SGHNT and CDR2 is YYREEE (reference sequence). Deletions cut 3 bases from V and 5 bases from J, with 14 bases between. The CDR3 coding sequence is TGTGCCAGCAGCTCCCTCGGGGTCCTGACTGAAGCTTTCTTT. Translated: CASSSLGVLTEAFF.

The chain employs TRBV28 and TRBJ2-7, with TRBD2 matching over 11 bases. The V gene's germline CDR1 is MDHEN and CDR2 SYDVKM. The CDR3 has 16 amino acids. V shed 4 bases and J 2 bases; nucleotides not matched to a gene: 7. The CDR3 is CASSSSSGGPTYEQYF. The CDR3 region has the DNA TGTGCCAGCAGTTCCTCTAGCGGGGGGCCGACCTACGAGCAGTACTTC.

V usage is TRBV11-1 and J usage is TRBJ2-7; tentatively, D is TRBD2 (5 bases). V shed 1 base and J shed 7 bases, with 11 bases lying between them. CDR1 and CDR2 (germline): SGHAT, FQDESV (reference sequence). The CDR3 sequence is 13 residues long. The DNA for the CDR3 is TGTGCCAGCAGCTTAGAAGGAGGACGGGAGCAGTACTTC. It encodes CASSLEGGREQYF.

This sequence joins TRBV4-3 and TRBJ2-1; 10 bases fit TRBD1. This CDR3 comprises 17 residues. V gave up 4 bases and J gave up 9 bases; unmatched junction bases: 15. Per the germline V gene, CDR1 is LGHNA and CDR2 is YSLEER. The chain's CDR3 is CASSRGVRDRGLGEQFF. CDR3 in DNA: TGCGCCAGCAGCCGAGGGGTCAGGGACAGGGGTCTCGGTGAGCAGTTCTTC.

The chain links TRBV11-2 to TRBJ1-3, with D possibly being TRBD1 (6 bases). Germline values: CDR1 SGHAT, CDR2 FQNNGV. Trimming stripped 8 bases from V and 3 bases from J, with 14 bases between. This CDR3 has 14 amino acids. The DNA for the CDR3 is TGTGCCAGCCAGAGGGTACAGGGTGGAAACACCATATATTTT. Translating gives CASQRVQGGNTIYF. The whole variable domain, filled in from reference TRBV11-2 and TRBJ1-3, reads EAGVAQSPRYKIIEKRQSVAFWCNPISGHATLYWYQQILGQGPKLLIQFQNNGVVDDSQLPKDRFSAERLKGVDSTLKIQPAKLEDSAVYLCASQRVQGGNTIYFGEGSWLTVV.

The CDR3 DNA follows: TGCAGCGGTGGACAGGGGAAAAATCAGCCCCAGCATTTT. Translated, it gives CSGGQGKNQPQHF. This chain uses TRBV29-1 with TRBJ1-5; TRBD1 agrees at 9 bases. CDR1 is SQVTM and CDR2 is ANQGSEA in the germline V gene. V trimming: 7 bases; J trimming: 4 bases; junction bases outside the gene matches: 5. The CDR3 spans 13 residues.

The genes are TRBV28 and TRBJ1-2; TRBD1 agrees at 7 bases. The V and J ends lost 6 bases and 6 bases, in that order; junction bases with no gene match: 7. CDR1 is MDHEN and CDR2 is SYDVKM in the germline V gene. The length of the CDR3 is 13 residues. The CDR3 nucleotides are TGTGCCAGCAGCCTGACGACAGGGAATGGCTACACCTTC. Protein product: CASSLTTGNGYTF.

The chain joins TRBV18 to TRBJ1-2; unclear D gene. The CDR3 runs to 16 residues. Germline V gives CDR1 KGHSH, CDR2 LQKENI. V was cut by 3 bases and J by 0 bases, with 14 bases left in between. CDR3 in amino acids: CASSPYRGVANYGYTF. The DNA for the CDR3 is TGTGCCAGCTCACCCTACCGCGGTGTAGCTAACTATGGCTACACCTTC.

This clone was seen a handful of times. The genes are TRBV3-1 (or the pseudogene TRBV3-2) and TRBJ2-1; TRBD2 is a possible D gene (5 bases). The germline CDR1 and CDR2 sequences are LGHDT and YNNKEL (reference sequence). CDR3 length: 15 residues. Between the trimmed V and J ends, which lost 3 bases and 4 bases, there was a span of 13 bases. The CDR3 DNA reads as TGTGCCAGCAGCCAGTGGGGAGACCCTTACAATGAGCAGTTCTTC. It codes for CASSQWGDPYNEQFF.

This clone was recorded only once. CDR3 nucleotides: TGTGCCAGCAGTTCCGACAGGGGGGGTGAAAAACTGTTTTTT. Its protein is CASSSDRGGEKLFF. This chain links TRBV28 with TRBJ1-4, with 9 bases fitting TRBD1. This CDR3 comprises 14 residues. V was clipped by 4 bases and J by 7 bases; unmatched bases: 4. Germline V lookup: CDR1 MDHEN, CDR2 SYDVKM.

This chain uses TRBV7-9 with TRBJ1-5; TRBD1 is a possible D gene (5 bases). CDR1 and CDR2 from the germline V gene are SEHNR and FQNEAQ (reference sequence). V dropped 3 bases and J dropped 11 bases, with 14 bases sitting between them. This CDR3 is 13 amino acids long. In DNA form, the CDR3 reads TGTGCCAGCAGCTTTAGCTCAGGGCGAGCCCAGCATTTT. This encodes CASSFSSGRAQHF.

Only one count was recorded for this clone. The chain employs TRBV5-1 and TRBJ1-5, with 10 bases identical to TRBD1. Losses at the gene ends were 4 bases for V and 7 bases for J; bases not matched to a gene: 5. Per germline, CDR1 SGHRS and CDR2 YFSETQ. The CDR3 extends over 14 amino acids. CDR3 in DNA: TGCGCCAGCAGCACCGGGACAGGGGAACAGCCCCAGCATTTT. This translates into CASSTGTGEQPQHF.

The gene calls are TRBV6-5 and TRBJ1-4, with D possibly matching TRBD1 (6 bases). The CDR3 is made up of 15 amino acids. V shed 6 bases and J shed 0 bases, with 11 bases lying between them. The germline V gene encodes CDR1 MNHEY and CDR2 SVGAGI. The CDR3 region is CASRAWTATNEKLFF. CDR3 coding DNA: TGTGCCAGCAGAGCCTGGACAGCAACTAATGAAAAACTGTTTTTT.

This clone has only a few counts. This sequence joins TRBV28 and TRBJ2-5, with 9 bases fitting TRBD1. CDR3 size: 14 residues. The V and J ends lost 9 bases and 4 bases, in that order; junction bases with no gene match: 9. The V gene's germline CDR1 is MDHEN and CDR2 SYDVKM. The CDR3 sequence: CASSRDRVVETQYF. The CDR3 DNA reads as TGTGCCAGTAGCCGGGACAGGGTAGTAGAGACCCAGTACTTC.

The chain joins TRBV7-2 to TRBJ2-7; 8 bases align to TRBD2. The CDR3 consists of 18 residues. Looked up from germline, CDR1 is SGHTA and CDR2 is FQGNSA. V shed 5 bases and J 0 bases; nucleotides not matched to a gene: 15. The CDR3 DNA sequence: TGTGCCAGCAGCCAAAGGGCTAGCGGGTATTCCCGCTCCTACGAGCAGTACTTC. Amino acids: CASSQRASGYSRSYEQYF.

V is TRBV30 and J is TRBJ1-2; D may be TRBD1 (6 bases). Trimming took 5 bases from V and 4 from J, leaving 11 bases between them. The CDR3 extends over 12 amino acids. The germline V gene has CDR1 GTSNPN and CDR2 SVGIG (reference sequence). The CDR3 is CAWGDTSYGYTF. In nucleotides, the CDR3 is TGTGCCTGGGGGGACACGAGCTATGGCTACACCTTC.

This clone showed up just a few times. CDR3 amino acids: CASSLGPSGYEQYF. CDR3 in DNA: TGTGCCAGCAGCTTGGGGCCGTCGGGCTACGAGCAGTACTTC. The chain employs TRBV5-6 and TRBJ2-7; D gene ambiguous. Germline CDR1 and CDR2: SGHDT and YYEEEE. This CDR3 is built from 14 residues. Trimming shortened V by 0 bases and J by 3 bases, and 10 bases separated the two germline ends.

This chain connects TRBV6-5 to TRBJ1-3; D is unresolved. This CDR3 has 14 residues. V shed 6 bases and J shed 0 bases, with 9 bases lying between them. The germline CDR1 and CDR2 sequences are MNHEY and SVGAGI. The CDR3 reads CASRQVYSGNTIYF. The CDR3 DNA reads TGTGCCAGCAGGCAGGTTTACTCTGGAAACACCATATATTTT.

V usage is TRBV2 and J usage is TRBJ2-1, with D uncertain. Trimming left V 5 bases short and J 8 bases short, with 7 bases between. CDR1 is SNHLY and CDR2 is FYNNEI in the germline V gene. CDR3 length: 11 amino acids. The CDR3 is CASSRVDEQFF. The CDR3 DNA is TGTGCCAGCAGTAGAGTAGATGAGCAGTTCTTC.